This TCR beta chain originates from a study of PD-1 blockade in classical Hodgkin lymphoma. Points from the study as a whole: Patients starting nivolumab less than 1 year after ASCT had lower diversity and were excluded from later analyses. Compared with baseline, CD4+ but not CD8+ TCR diversity had risen significantly by C4D1.

Turning to this clone: The antigen remains unidentified.

Every patient had relapsed following autologous stem cell transplantation, and cohorts differed in brentuximab vedotin exposure. The germline CDR1 and CDR2 sequences are SGHRS and YFSETQ. The CDR3 loop spans 15 amino acids. The ends were cut back, 1 base at V and 7 bases at J, with 15 bases in the middle. This table comes from immunoSEQ multiplex PCR, and its TCRdb copy is limited to in-frame clones, with some not included. The table records some 62,000 clones, about 91% of them present only once. The sequences come from peripheral blood mononuclear cells (PBMCs), collected at baseline. The chain combines TRBV5-1 with TRBJ2-1; no clear D. The TCR originated in a human donor with classical Hodgkin lymphoma. The CDR3 region has the DNA TGCGCCAGCAGCTTGTCCGGACCCTTAGGGAATGAGCAGTTCTTC. It is translated as CASSLSGPLGNEQFF.